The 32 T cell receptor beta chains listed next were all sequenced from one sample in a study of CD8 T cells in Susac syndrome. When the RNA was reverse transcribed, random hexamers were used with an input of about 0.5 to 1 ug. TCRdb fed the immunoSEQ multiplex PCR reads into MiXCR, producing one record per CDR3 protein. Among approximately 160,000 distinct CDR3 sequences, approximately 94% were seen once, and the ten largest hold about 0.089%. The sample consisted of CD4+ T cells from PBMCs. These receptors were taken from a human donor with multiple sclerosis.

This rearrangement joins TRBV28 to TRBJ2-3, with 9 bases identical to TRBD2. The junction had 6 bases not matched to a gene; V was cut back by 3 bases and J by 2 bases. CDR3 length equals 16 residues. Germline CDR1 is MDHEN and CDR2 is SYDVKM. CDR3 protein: CASSLGREGDTDTQYF. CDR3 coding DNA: TGTGCCAGCAGTTTGGGGCGGGAGGGTGACACAGATACGCAGTATTTT. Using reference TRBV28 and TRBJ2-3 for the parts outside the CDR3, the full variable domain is DVKVTQSSRYLVKRTGEKVFLECVQDMDHENMFWYRQDPGLGLRLIYFSYDVKMKEKGDIPEGYSVSREKKERFSLILESASTNQTSMYLCASSLGREGDTDTQYFGPGTRLTVL.

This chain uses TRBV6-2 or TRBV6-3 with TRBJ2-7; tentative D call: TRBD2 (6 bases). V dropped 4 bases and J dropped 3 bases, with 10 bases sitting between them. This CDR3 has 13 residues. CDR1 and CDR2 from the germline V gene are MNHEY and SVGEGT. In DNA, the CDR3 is TGTGCCAGCAGTTTTAGCGGAGTCTACGAGCAGTACTTC. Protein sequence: CASSFSGVYEQYF.

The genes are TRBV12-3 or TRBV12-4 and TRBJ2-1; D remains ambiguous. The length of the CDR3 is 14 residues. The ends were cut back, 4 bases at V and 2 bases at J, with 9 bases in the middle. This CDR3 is CASSSYGAYNEQFF. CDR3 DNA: TGTGCCAGCAGTTCCTATGGAGCCTACAATGAGCAGTTCTTC.

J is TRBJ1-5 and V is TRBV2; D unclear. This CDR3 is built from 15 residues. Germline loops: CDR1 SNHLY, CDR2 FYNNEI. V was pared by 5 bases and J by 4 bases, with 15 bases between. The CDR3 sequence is CASSSDGFGNQPQHF. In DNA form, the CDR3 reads TGTGCCAGCAGTTCAGACGGATTTGGGAATCAGCCCCAGCATTTT.

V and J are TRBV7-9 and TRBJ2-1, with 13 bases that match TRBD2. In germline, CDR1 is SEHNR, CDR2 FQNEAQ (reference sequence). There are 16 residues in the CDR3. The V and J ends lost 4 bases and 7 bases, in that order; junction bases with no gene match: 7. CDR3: CASSSWRGLAGNEQFF. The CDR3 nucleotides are TGTGCCAGCAGCTCCTGGAGGGGACTAGCGGGAAATGAGCAGTTCTTC.

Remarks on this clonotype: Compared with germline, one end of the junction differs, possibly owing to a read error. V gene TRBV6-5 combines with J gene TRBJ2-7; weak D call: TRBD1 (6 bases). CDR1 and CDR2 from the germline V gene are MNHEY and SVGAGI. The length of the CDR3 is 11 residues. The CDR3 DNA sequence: TGCTCTGCCCAGGGGTCCTACGAGCAGTACTTC. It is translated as CSAQGSYEQYF.

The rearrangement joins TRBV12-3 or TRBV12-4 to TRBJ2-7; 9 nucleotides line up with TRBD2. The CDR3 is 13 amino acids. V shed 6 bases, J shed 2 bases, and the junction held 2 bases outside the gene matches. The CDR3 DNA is TGTGCCAGCAGCGCTAGCGGGGCCTACGAGCAGTACTTC. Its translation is CASSASGAYEQYF.

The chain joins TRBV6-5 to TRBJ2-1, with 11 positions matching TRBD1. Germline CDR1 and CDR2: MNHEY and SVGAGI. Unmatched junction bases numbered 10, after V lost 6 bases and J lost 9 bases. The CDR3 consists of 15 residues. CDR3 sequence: CASSRWGQGDGEQFF. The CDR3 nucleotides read TGTGCCAGCAGCCGTTGGGGACAGGGGGACGGTGAGCAGTTCTTC.

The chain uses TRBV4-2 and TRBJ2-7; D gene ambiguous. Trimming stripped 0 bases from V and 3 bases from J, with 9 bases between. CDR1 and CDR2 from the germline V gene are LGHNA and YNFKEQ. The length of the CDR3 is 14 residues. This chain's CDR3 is CASSQDYDFYEQYF. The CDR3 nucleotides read TGTGCCAGCAGCCAAGATTACGACTTCTACGAGCAGTACTTC.

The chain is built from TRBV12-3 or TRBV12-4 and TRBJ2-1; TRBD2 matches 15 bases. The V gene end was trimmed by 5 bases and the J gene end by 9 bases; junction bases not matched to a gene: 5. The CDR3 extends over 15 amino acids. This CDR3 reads CASSPGLAGGFEQFF. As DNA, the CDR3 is TGTGCCAGCAGTCCCGGACTAGCGGGAGGGTTTGAGCAGTTCTTC.

The CDR3 is CSVRGTSEIKNIQYF. In nucleotides, the CDR3 is TGCAGCGTACGGGGGACTAGCGAAATCAAAAACATTCAGTACTTC. The chain combines TRBV29-1 with TRBJ2-4, with 10 bases aligning to TRBD2. The V segment lost 6 bases and the J segment 3 bases; nucleotides outside the gene matches: 8. The germline V gene has CDR1 SQVTM and CDR2 ANQGSEA. The CDR3 contains 15 residues.

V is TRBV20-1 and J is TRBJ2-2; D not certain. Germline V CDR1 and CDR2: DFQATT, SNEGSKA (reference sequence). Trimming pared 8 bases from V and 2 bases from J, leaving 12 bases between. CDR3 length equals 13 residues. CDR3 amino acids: CSLHPINTGELFF. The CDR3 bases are TGCAGTCTTCACCCGATTAACACCGGGGAGCTGTTTTTT.

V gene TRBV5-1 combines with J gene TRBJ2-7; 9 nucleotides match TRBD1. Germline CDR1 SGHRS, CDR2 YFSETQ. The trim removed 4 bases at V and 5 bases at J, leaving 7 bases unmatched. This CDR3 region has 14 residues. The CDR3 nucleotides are TGCGCCAGCAGCGCGGGACAGGGATGGGACGAGCAGTACTTC. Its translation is CASSAGQGWDEQYF.

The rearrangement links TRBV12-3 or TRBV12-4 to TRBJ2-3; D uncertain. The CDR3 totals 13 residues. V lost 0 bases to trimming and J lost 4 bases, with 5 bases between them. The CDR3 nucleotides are TGTGCCAGCAGTTTAGCTAGCCCAGATACGCAGTATTTT. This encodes CASSLASPDTQYF.

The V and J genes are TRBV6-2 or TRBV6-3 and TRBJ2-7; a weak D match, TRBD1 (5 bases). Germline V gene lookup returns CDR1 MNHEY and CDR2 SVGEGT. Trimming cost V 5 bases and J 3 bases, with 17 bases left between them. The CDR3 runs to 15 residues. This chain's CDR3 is CASSPRAGRNYEQYF. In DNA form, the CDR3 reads TGTGCCAGCAGTCCTCGTGCAGGGCGAAACTACGAGCAGTACTTC.

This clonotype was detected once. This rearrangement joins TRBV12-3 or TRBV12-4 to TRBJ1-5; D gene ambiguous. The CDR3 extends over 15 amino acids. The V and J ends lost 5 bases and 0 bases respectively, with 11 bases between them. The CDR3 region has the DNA TGTGCCAGCAGTCCCCGAGGTCTTAGCAATCAGCCCCAGCATTTT. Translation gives CASSPRGLSNQPQHF.

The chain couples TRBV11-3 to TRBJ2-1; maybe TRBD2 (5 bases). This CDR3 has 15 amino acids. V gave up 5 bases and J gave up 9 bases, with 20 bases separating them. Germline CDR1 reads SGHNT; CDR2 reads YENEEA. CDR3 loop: CASSQSGRGRPEQFF. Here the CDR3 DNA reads TGTGCCAGCAGCCAGAGCGGCCGAGGCCGCCCTGAGCAGTTCTTC.

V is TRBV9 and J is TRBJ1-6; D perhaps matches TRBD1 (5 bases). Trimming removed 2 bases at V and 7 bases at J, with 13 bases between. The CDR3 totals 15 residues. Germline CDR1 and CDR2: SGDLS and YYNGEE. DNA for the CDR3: TGTGCCAGCAGCGTCCTTTCGCAGGGAAATTCACCCCTCCACTTT. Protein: CASSVLSQGNSPLHF.

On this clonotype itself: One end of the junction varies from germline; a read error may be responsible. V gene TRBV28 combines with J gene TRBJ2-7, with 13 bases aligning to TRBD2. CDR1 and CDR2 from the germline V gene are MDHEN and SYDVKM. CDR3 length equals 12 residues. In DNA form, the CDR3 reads TGTGCCAGCAGTCCCCGGACTAGCGGGAGCTTCTTC. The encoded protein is CASSPRTSGSFF. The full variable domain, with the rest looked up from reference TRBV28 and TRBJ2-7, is DVKVTQSSRYLVKRTGEKVFLECVQDMDHENMFWYRQDPGLGLRLIYFSYDVKMKEKGDIPEGYSVSREKKERFSLILESASTNQTSMYLCASSPRTSGSFFGPGTRLTVT.

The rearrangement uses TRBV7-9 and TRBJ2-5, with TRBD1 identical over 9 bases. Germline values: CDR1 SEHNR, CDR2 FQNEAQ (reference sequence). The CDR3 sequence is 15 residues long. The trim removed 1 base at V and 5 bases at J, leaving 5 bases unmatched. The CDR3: CASSLGDRESETQYF. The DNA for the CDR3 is TGTGCCAGCAGCTTAGGGGACAGGGAATCGGAGACCCAGTACTTC.

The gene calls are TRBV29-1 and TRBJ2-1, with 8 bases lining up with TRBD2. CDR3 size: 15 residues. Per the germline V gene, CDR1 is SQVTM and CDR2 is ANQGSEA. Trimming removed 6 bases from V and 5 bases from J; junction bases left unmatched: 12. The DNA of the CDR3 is TGCAGCGTCCGAGGGCGGGGGGCCCCTGACAATGAGCAGTTCTTC. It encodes CSVRGRGAPDNEQFF.

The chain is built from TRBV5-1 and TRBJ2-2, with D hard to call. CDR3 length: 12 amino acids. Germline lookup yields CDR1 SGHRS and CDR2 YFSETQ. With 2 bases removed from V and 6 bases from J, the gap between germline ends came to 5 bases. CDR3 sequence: CASSFQAGELFF. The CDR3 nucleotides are TGCGCCAGCAGCTTTCAAGCCGGGGAGCTGTTTTTT.

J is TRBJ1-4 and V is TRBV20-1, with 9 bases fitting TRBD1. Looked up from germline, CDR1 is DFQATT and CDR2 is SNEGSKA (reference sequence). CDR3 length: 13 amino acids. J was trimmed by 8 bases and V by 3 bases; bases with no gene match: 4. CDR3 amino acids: CSARGQGSEKLFF. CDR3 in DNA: TGCAGTGCTAGGGGACAGGGAAGCGAAAAACTGTTTTTT.

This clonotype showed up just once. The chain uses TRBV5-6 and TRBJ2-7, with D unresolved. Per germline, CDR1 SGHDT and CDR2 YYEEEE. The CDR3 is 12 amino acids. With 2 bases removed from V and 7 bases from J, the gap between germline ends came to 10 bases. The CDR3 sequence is CASSFADREQYF. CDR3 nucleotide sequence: TGTGCCAGCAGCTTCGCGGACCGGGAGCAGTACTTC. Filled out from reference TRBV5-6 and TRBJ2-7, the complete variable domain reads DAGVTQSPTHLIKTRGQQVTLRCSPKSGHDTVSWYQQALGQGPQFIFQYYEEEERQRGNFPDRFSGHQFPNYSSELNVNALLLGDSALYLCASSFADREQYFGPGTRLTVT.

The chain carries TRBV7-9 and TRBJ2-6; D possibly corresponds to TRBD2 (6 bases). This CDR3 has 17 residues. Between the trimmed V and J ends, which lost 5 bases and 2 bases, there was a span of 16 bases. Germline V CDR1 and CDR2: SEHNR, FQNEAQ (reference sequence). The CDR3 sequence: CASSHPLLATGANVLTF. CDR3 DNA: TGTGCCAGCAGCCACCCCCTGCTAGCGACTGGGGCCAACGTCCTGACTTTC.

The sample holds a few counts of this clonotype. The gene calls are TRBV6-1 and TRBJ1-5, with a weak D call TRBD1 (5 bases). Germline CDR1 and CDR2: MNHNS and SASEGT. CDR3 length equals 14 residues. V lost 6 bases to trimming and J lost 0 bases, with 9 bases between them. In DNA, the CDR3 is TGTGCCAGCAGCCTGACAGTTAGCAATCAGCCCCAGCATTTT. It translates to CASSLTVSNQPQHF.

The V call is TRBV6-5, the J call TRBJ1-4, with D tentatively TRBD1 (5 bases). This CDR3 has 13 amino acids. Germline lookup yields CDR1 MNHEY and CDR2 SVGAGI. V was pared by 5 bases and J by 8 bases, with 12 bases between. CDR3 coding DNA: TGTGCCAGCAGTCAGGGCGGGAGGGAAAAACTGTTTTTT. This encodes CASSQGGREKLFF.

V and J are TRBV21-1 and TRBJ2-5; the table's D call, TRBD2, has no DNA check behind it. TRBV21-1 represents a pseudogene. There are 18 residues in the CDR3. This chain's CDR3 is CASSKGSGETDDQETQYF. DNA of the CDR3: TGTGCCAGCAGCAAAGGAAGCGGAGAGACGGACGACCAAGAGACCCAGTACTTC.

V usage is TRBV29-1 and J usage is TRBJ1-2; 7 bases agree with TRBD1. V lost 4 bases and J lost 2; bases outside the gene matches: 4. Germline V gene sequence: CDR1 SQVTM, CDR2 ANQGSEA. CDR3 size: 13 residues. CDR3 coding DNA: TGCAGCGTTGGACAGGGTAGGAACTATGGCTACACCTTC. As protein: CSVGQGRNYGYTF.

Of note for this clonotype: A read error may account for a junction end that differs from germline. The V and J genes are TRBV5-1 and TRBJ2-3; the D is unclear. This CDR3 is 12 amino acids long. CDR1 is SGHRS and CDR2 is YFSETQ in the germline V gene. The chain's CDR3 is CASRLEADTQYF. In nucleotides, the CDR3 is TGCGCCAGCAGATTGGAAGCAGATACGCAGTATTTT.

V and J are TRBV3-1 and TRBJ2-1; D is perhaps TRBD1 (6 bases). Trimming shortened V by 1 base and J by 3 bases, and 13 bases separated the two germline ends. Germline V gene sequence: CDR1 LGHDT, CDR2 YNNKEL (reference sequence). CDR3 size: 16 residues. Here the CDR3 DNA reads TGTGCCAGCAGCCAAGCGAATAGCAGGGGCTACAATGAGCAGTTCTTC. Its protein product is CASSQANSRGYNEQFF.

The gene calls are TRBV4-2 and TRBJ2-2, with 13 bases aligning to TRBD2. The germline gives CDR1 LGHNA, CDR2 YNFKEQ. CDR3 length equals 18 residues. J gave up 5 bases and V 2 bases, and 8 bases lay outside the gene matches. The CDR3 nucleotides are TGTGCCAGCAGCCAACGGACTAGCGGGAGCGGCGGAACCGGGGAGCTGTTTTTT. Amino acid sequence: CASSQRTSGSGGTGELFF.